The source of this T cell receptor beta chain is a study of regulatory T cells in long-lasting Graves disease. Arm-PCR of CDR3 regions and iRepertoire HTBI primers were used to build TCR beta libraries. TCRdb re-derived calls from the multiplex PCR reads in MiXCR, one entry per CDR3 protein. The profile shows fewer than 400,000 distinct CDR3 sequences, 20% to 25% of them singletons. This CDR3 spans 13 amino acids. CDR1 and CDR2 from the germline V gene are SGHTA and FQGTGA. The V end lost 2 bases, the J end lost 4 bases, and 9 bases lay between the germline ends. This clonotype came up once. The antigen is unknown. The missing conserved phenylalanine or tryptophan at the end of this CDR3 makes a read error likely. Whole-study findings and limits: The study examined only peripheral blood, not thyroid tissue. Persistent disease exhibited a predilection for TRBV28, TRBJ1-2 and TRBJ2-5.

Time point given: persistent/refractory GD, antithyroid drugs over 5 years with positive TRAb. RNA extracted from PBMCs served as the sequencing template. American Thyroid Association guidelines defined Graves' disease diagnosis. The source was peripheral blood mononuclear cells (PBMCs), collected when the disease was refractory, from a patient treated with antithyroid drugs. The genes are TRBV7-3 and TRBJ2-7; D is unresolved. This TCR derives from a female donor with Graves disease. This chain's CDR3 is CASSLAPGYEQYS. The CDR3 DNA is TGTGCCAGCAGCTTAGCGCCCGGATACGAGCAGTACTCC.